This TCR beta chain was obtained from a study of blood T cell repertoires in COVID-19 (dated by TCRdb to 2018 to 2021). Regarding the research as a whole: Collaborator samples came from the United States, Italy and Spain and covered acute and convalescent phases of COVID-19. Sample metadata almost always included a de-identified subject ID, COVID-19 status, age in years and sex. The repertoires were released in a freely available public database intended as a resource for research on the immune response to SARS-CoV-2. Samples came from the ongoing ImmuneRACE study (first 160 participants) plus 1,254 subjects from 6 global collaborators. Deeply sampled blood TCRbeta repertoires from subjects exposed to, actively infected with, or recovered from COVID-19 were included in the dataset. The material from the prospective study consisted of cDNA or gDNA derived from T cells, B-cell-depleted T cells, or PBMCs. Where available, HLA class I and class II types were taken from metadata supplied by the sample provider and were not determined by assay-based typing. Paper-wide results and their limitations: The quantity of clinical and demographic metadata differed by source and by participant and was supplied without curation.

Turning to this clone: What this receptor recognizes is not known. Base qualities are not recorded, but no much larger clone differs from it by a single base.

Whole blood was collected in K2EDTA tubes by collaborating institutions according to the institutions' own protocols. For TCRbeta analysis, collaborator samples were shipped as frozen whole blood, as isolated PBMCs, or as DNA extracted from either sample type. TCRbeta CDR3 regions were amplified from genomic DNA by means of the immunoSEQ Assay, a bias-controlled multiplex PCR. In the source study's methods: The number of nucleated cells in each sample was estimated from the amplification of reference gene primers within the assay. To quantify the absolute abundance of each unique TCRbeta CDR3 rearrangement, sequence reads were collapsed and filtered. For each sample, productive Simpson clonality was calculated as the square root of Simpson's diversity index across productive rearrangements. TCRdb stores this immuneACCESS table with in-frame sequences only. Part of the clones is absent; in the studies checked, under half of the shortfall reflects unresolved V genes, and no reason is known for the rest. V, J and clone size are those of that table, while D and trimming were read from the DNA. This sample lists 120,000 or so clones; 88% were detected once. The ten largest clonotypes hold 1.5% to 1.9% of the sample.

Between the V and J ends, shortened by 2 bases and 14 bases respectively, the junction contains 10 bases. Reading from cysteine to phenylalanine, the CDR3 counts 11 amino acids. Only CDR3 DNA remains: 33 bases, in frame from the first base. The germline V gene encodes CDR1 SGHTA and CDR2 FQGNSA. Recombination joined TRBV7-2 with TRBJ2-1; a tentative D call is TRBD2 (5 bases match). The sample taken for sequencing was peripheral blood. This TCR was recovered from a human donor in a cohort sampled during active COVID-19. The DNA reads TGTGCCAGCAGCTTACGGTCGGAGGAGTTCTTC. Its translation is CASSLRSEEFF.